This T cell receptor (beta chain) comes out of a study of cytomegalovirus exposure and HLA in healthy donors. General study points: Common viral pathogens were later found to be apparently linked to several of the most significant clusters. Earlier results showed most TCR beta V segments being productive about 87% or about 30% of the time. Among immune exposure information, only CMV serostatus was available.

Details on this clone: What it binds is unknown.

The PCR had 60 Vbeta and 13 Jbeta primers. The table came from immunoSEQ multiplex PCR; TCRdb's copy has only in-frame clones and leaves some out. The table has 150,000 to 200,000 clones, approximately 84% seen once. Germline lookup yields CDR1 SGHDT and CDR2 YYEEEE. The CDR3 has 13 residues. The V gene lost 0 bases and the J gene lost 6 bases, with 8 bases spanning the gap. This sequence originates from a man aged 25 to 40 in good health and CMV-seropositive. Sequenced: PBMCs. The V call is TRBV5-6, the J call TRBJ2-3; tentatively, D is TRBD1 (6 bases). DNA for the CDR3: TGTGCCAGCAGCTTGGGGCAGGGGGATACGCAGTATTTT. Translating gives CASSLGQGDTQYF.